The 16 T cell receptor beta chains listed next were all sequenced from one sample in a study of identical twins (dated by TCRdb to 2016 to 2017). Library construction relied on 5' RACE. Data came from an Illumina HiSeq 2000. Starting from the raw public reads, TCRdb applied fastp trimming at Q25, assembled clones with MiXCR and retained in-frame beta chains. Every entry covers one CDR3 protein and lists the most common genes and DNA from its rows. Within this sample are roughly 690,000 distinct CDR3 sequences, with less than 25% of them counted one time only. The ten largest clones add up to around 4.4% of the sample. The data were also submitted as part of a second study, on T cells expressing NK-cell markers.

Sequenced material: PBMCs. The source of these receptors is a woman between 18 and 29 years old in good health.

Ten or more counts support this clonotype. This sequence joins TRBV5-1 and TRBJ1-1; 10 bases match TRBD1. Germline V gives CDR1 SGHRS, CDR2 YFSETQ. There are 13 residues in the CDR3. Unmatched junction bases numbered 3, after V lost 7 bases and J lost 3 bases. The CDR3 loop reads CASSGTGDTEAFF. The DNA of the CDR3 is TGCGCCAGCTCCGGGACAGGGGACACTGAAGCTTTCTTT.

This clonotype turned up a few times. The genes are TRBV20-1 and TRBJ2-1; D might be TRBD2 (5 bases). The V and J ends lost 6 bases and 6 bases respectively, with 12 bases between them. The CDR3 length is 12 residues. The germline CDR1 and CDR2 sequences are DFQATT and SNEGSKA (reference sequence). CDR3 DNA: TGCAGTGCGACGAAAGCGGTCAATGAGCAGTTCTTC. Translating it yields CSATKAVNEQFF.

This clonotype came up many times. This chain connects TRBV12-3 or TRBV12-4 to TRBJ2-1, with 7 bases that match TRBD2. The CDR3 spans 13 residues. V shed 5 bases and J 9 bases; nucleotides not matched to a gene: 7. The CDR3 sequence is CASSNRLAGEQFF. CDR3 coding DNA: TGTGCCAGCAGTAACCGACTAGCTGGTGAGCAGTTCTTC.

CDR3 nucleotides: TGTGCCAGCTCTGTTAGCGGGAACGATGAGCAGTTCTTC. This gives the protein CASSVSGNDEQFF. V gene TRBV18 combines with J gene TRBJ2-1; 8 nucleotides match TRBD2. This CDR3 is built from 13 residues. V gave up 6 bases and J gave up 8 bases; unmatched junction bases: 6. CDR1 and CDR2 (germline): KGHSH, LQKENI.

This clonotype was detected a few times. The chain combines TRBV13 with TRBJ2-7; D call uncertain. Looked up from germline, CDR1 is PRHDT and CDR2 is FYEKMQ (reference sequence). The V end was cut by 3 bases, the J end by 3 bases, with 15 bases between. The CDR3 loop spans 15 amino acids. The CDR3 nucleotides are TGTGCCAGCAGCTTTGGGTCGGGCGGCGACTACGAGCAGTACTTC. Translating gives CASSFGSGGDYEQYF.

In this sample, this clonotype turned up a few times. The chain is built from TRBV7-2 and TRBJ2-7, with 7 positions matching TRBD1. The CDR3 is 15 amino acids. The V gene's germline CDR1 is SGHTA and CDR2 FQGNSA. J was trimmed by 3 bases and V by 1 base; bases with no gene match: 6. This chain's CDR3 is CASSLVATGNYEQYF. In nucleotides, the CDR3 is TGTGCCAGCAGCTTAGTGGCGACAGGGAACTACGAGCAGTACTTC.

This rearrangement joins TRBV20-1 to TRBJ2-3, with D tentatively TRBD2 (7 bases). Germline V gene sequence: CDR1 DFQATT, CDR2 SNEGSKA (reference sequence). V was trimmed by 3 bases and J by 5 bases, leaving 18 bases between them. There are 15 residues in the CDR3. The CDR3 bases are TGCAGTGCTAGTCGGGTGGGGGGGCCTCTAGATACGCAGTATTTT. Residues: CSASRVGGPLDTQYF.

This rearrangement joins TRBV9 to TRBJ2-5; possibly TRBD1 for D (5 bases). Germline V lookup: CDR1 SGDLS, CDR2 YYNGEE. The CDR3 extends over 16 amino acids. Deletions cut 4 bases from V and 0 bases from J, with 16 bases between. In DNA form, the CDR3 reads TGTGCCAGCAGCTCCCCAGGGTTCCCTTACCAAGAGACCCAGTACTTC. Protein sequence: CASSSPGFPYQETQYF.

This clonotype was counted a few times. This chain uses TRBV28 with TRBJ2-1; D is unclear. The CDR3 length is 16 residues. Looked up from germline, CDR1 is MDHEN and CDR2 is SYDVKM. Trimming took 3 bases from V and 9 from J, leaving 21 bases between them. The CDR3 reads CASSLVKNSYGGEQFF. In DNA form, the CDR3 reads TGTGCCAGCAGTTTGGTGAAGAACAGCTACGGCGGTGAGCAGTTCTTC.

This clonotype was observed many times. The CDR3 loop reads CASSYGGPGYEQYF. The CDR3 DNA is TGTGCCAGCAGTTACGGCGGGCCTGGCTACGAGCAGTACTTC. The chain links TRBV6-5 to TRBJ2-7; possible D gene TRBD2, 5 bases. The V gene's germline CDR1 is MNHEY and CDR2 SVGAGI. The CDR3 covers 14 residues. Trimming pared 2 bases from V and 3 bases from J, leaving 11 bases between.

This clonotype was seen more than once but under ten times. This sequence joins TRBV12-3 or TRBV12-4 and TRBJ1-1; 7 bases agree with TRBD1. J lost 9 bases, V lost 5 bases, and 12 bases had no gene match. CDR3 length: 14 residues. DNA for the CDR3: TGTGCCAGCAGTCTGACAGGGCGGGATTCTAAAGCTTTCTTT. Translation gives CASSLTGRDSKAFF.

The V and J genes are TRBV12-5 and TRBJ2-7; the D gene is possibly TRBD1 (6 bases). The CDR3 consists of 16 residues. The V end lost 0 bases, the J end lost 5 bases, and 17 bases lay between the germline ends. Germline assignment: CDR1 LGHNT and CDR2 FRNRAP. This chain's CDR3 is CASGLVPQGLRDEQYF. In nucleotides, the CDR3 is TGTGCTAGTGGTTTGGTCCCTCAGGGGCTTCGGGACGAGCAGTACTTC.

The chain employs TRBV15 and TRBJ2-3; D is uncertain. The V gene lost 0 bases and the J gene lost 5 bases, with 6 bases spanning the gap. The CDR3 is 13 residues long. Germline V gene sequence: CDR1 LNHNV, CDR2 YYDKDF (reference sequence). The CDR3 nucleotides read TGTGCCACCAGCAGAGATCCGCAAGATACGCAGTATTTT. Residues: CATSRDPQDTQYF.

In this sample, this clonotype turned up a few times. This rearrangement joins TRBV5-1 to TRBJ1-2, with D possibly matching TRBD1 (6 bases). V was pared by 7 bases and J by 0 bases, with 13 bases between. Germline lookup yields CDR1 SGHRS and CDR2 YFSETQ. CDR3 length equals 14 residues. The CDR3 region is CASSPAGANYGYTF. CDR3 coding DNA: TGCGCCAGCTCCCCAGCAGGGGCTAACTATGGCTACACCTTC.

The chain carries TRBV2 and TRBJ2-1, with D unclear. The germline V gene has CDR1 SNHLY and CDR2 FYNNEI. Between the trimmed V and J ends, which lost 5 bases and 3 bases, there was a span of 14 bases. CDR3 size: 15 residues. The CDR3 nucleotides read TGTGCCAGCAGTCCCGACCTAAACGTCTACAATGAGCAGTTCTTC. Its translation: CASSPDLNVYNEQFF.

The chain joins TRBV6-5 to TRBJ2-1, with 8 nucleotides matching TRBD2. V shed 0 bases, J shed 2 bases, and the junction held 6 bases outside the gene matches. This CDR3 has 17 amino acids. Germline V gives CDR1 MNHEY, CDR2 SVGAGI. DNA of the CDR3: TGTGCCAGCAGTTACTCGACGGCGGGAGGACCCTACAATGAGCAGTTCTTC. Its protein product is CASSYSTAGGPYNEQFF.